Sequencing of this T cell receptor (beta chain) was carried out in a study of tumor and adjacent non-tumor tissue in lung cancer. Study-level findings and limits: Top 100 clones took a larger repertoire share in normal lung. Shorter survival was associated with higher TCR diversity in tumors.

No cell sorting was done before RNA was extracted from the tissue. The normal lung tissue was taken more than 3 cm from the tumor edge. Chemotherapy-naive patients with new lung cancer underwent thoracic surgery in China, August–November 2014. The trim removed 7 bases at V and 2 bases at J, leaving 11 bases unmatched. There are 15 residues in the CDR3. Germline V lookup: CDR1 SQVTM, CDR2 ANQGSEA. The library came from three nested PCR rounds adapted from ARM-PCR protocols. TCRdb reprocessed the multiplex PCR reads with MiXCR, giving one entry per CDR3 protein. The repertoire consists of roughly 120,000 distinct CDR3 sequences, with 60% to 70% occurring once and the leading ten covering 15% to 20%. About this clonotype: Its antigen is undetermined.

Sequenced material: distant non-tumor lung tissue. This TCR was recovered from a man in his sixties with non-small cell lung cancer. V usage is TRBV29-1 and J usage is TRBJ1-3, with 7 bases that match TRBD1. In nucleotides, the CDR3 is TGCAGCGCTCGCGCGGGACAGCACCCTGGAAACACCATATATTTT. Protein product: CSARAGQHPGNTIYF.